The T cell receptor (beta chain) described here comes from a study of T-cell reconstitution after alpha-beta-depleted transplantation in children. Notes on the study in general: A year post-transplant, T-cell counts and diversity derived mostly from newly produced T cells. Roughly two months post-transplant, alpha-beta T cells reportedly originated from several hundred graft clones that had expanded.

A library of TCRbeta sequences, prepared with unique molecular identifiers, was generated. MiXCR, run by TCRdb on the PCR reads, gives a single entry per CDR3 protein. The table includes about 470,000 distinct CDR3 sequences, 43% detected once. Germline CDR1 SGHVS, CDR2 FNYEAQ. The CDR3 has 16 amino acids. The V and J ends lost 3 bases and 0 bases respectively, with 9 bases between them. As regards this clonotype: The antigen remains undetermined.

The TCR sequence derives from a girl aged 2 to 10 with aplastic anemia, due to receive a stem cell transplant. Sequenced here: PBMCs, sampled before TCRalphabeta/CD19-depleted stem cell transplant. This chain uses TRBV7-6 with TRBJ2-6, with a weak D call TRBD1 (6 bases). CDR3 in DNA: TGTGCCAGCAGCTTGGACAGCTACTCTGGGGCCAACGTCCTGACTTTC. Translated, it gives CASSLDSYSGANVLTF.